The present T cell receptor beta chain was sequenced within a study of cytomegalovirus exposure and HLA in healthy donors. Study outcomes and limitations: HLA alleles showed associations with some 17,000 TCR beta sequences in a later analysis, at a 0.05 false discovery rate. Overall, approximately 180 TCR beta chains were annotated as cytomegalovirus-associated. Three CMV-associated chains proved CMV antigen-specific in vitro.

With regard to this clone: The target antigen is unknown.

This PCR relied on a set of 60 Vbeta primers and 13 Jbeta primers. Per the authors' pipeline: Later analysis identified some 88 million unique TCR beta chains, approximately 11 million shared. TCRdb keeps only in-frame clones here, not all; method: immunoSEQ multiplex PCR. V and J calls and clone size are as listed in that table; D and trimming were resolved from the DNA. The sample records roughly 140,000 clones, about 80% being singletons. The CDR3 totals 14 residues. CDR1 MDHEN and CDR2 SYDVKM come from the germline V gene. J lost 8 bases, V lost 6 bases, and 4 bases had no gene match. V gene TRBV28 combines with J gene TRBJ1-6; 10 positions match TRBD1. The source is a man aged 40-55 years in good health and CMV-seronegative. Sequencing was done on a sample of PBMCs. The CDR3 loop reads CASSRDRGDSPLHF. The CDR3 DNA reads as TGTGCCAGCAGCAGGGACAGGGGAGATTCACCCCTCCACTTT.